The clone carrying this TCR beta chain has at least ten counts. Its antigen is not known. These data are taken from a study of breast tumors, draining lymph nodes, adjacent tissues. The lymph nodes were axillary draining lymph nodes from breast cancer patients. Study outcomes and limitations: Luminal-like breast cancer showed significantly higher tumor–nontumor repertoire similarity than basal-like. Tumor T cell lymph node origin was a supported hypothesis, not proven. Tumor TCR diversity was below lymph nodes but above nontumor tissue. Data fit most tumor T cells coming from lymph node, expanding in tumor.

Germline V lookup: CDR1 KGHDR, CDR2 SFDVKD. The length of the CDR3 is 15 residues. V was pared by 8 bases and J by 2 bases, with 14 bases between. TCRdb used MiXCR to reprocess the multiplex PCR reads, holding one entry per CDR3 protein. Among 200,000 to 250,000 distinct CDR3 sequences listed, 32% were seen once. The chain joins TRBV24-1 to TRBJ2-2; the D gene is possibly TRBD2 (6 bases). Sequenced material: axillary lymph node tissue. The sequence came from a female donor with breast cancer. Some clones in this sample may be carry-over from other donors' samples. DNA of the CDR3: TGTGCCACCAACTCGGGCGGGGTTAACACCGGGGAGCTGTTTTTT. Protein sequence: CATNSGGVNTGELFF.